These 23 T cell receptor beta chains came from one sample sequenced in a study of blood T cell repertoires in COVID-19. Using immunoSEQ multiplex PCR, the repertoire was profiled, and TCRdb retains in-frame clones only, with some absent. The table shows approximately 200,000 clones, with more than 70% occurring only once. The sample comprised peripheral blood. The receptor set was obtained from a person aged 70 to 85 with COVID-19, enrolled during active disease.

The chain carries TRBV12-3 or TRBV12-4 and TRBJ1-2; no definite D call. CDR3 length: 12 amino acids. Trimming shortened V by 6 bases and J by 7 bases, and 12 bases separated the two germline ends. The CDR3 coding sequence is TGTGCCAGCAGACTCCGGGGAGTTGGCTACACCTTC. As protein: CASRLRGVGYTF.

This chain connects TRBV4-2 to TRBJ2-7; 8 nucleotides match TRBD2. The ends lost 2 bases at V and 2 bases at J; junction bases unmatched: 14. The germline V gene encodes CDR1 LGHNA and CDR2 YNFKEQ. CDR3 length: 18 amino acids. CDR3 sequence (DNA): TGTGCCAGCAGCCAACGCCGTGATTTGCGGGGGGCGACCTACGAGCAGTACTTC. This codes for CASSQRRDLRGATYEQYF.

This clone occurred many times. The gene calls are TRBV7-6 and TRBJ2-1, with 10 bases fitting TRBD2. CDR1 and CDR2 from the germline V gene are SGHVS and FNYEAQ. The CDR3 spans 16 residues. V lost 1 base to trimming and J lost 8 bases; unmatched junction nucleotides: 8. CDR3 sequence reads: CASSLGSSGSPDEQFF. CDR3 coding DNA: TGTGCCAGCAGCTTAGGCTCTAGCGGGAGTCCGGATGAGCAGTTCTTC.

The chain uses TRBV27 and TRBJ1-1, with D maybe TRBD1 (5 bases). Germline CDR1 reads MNHEY; CDR2 reads SMNVEV (reference sequence). V was trimmed by 2 bases and J by 14 bases, leaving 18 bases between them. There are 13 residues in the CDR3. The CDR3 spells CASSLSPYGAGFF. The CDR3 DNA reads as TGTGCCAGCAGTTTAAGCCCCTATGGGGCAGGATTCTTT.

The rearrangement uses TRBV27 and TRBJ1-1, with 9 nucleotides matching TRBD1. The CDR3 has 14 amino acids. Losses at the gene ends were 9 bases for V and 0 bases for J; bases not matched to a gene: 5. The germline CDR1 and CDR2 sequences are MNHEY and SMNVEV (reference sequence). This CDR3 is CASFRDRVNTEAFF. CDR3 in DNA: TGTGCCAGTTTTCGGGACAGGGTGAACACTGAAGCTTTCTTT.

The chain is built from TRBV12-3 or TRBV12-4 and TRBJ1-6; D might be TRBD1 (5 bases). The ends were cut back, 6 bases at V and 9 bases at J, with 9 bases in the middle. This CDR3 has 12 residues. This chain's CDR3 is CASSPQGSPLHF. For the CDR3, the DNA is TGTGCCAGCAGCCCTCAGGGTTCACCCCTCCACTTT.

The chain is built from TRBV5-1 and TRBJ2-2; 8 bases match TRBD1. The V gene end was trimmed by 3 bases and the J gene end by 2 bases; junction bases not matched to a gene: 12. The length of the CDR3 is 18 residues. Per germline, CDR1 SGHRS and CDR2 YFSETQ. The CDR3 reads CASSSGTGTGFNTGELFF. The CDR3, as DNA: TGCGCCAGCAGCTCGGGGACCGGGACAGGTTTTAACACCGGGGAGCTGTTTTTT.

The chain couples TRBV27 to TRBJ2-7; D gene uncertain. This CDR3 has 16 residues. CDR1 is MNHEY, CDR2 SMNVEV, per germline (reference sequence). The V and J ends lost 3 bases and 0 bases respectively, with 15 bases between them. The CDR3 loop reads CASSFHPTPTSYEQYF. The DNA of the CDR3 is TGTGCCAGCAGTTTTCACCCCACCCCTACCTCCTACGAGCAGTACTTC.

The rearrangement links TRBV24-1 to TRBJ1-5, with D tentatively TRBD1 (6 bases). CDR1 is KGHDR, CDR2 SFDVKD, per germline. The V end lost 5 bases, the J end lost 2 bases, and 9 bases lay between the germline ends. The CDR3 extends over 14 amino acids. CDR3: CATSGPGGNQPQHF. For the CDR3, the DNA is TGTGCCACCAGTGGTCCAGGGGGCAATCAGCCCCAGCATTTT.

V usage is TRBV6-5 and J usage is TRBJ1-2; a possible D gene is TRBD1 (6 bases). Germline-derived CDR1 and CDR2 are MNHEY and SVGAGI. The CDR3 spans 12 residues. V was cut by 11 bases and J by 6 bases, with 16 bases left in between. DNA for the CDR3: TGTGCCCTCCAGAGGGGGGGGAATGGCTACACCTTC. It specifies CALQRGGNGYTF.

The chain couples TRBV29-1 to TRBJ2-1; 14 nucleotides agree with TRBD2. This CDR3 region has 13 residues. The germline CDR1 and CDR2 sequences are SQVTM and ANQGSEA. The V and J ends lost 6 bases and 14 bases, in that order; junction bases with no gene match: 9. For the CDR3, the DNA is TGCAGCGTCGGGACTAGCGGGAGTAGAACGGAGTTCTTC. Amino acids: CSVGTSGSRTEFF.

V gene TRBV6-2 or TRBV6-3 combines with J gene TRBJ1-1; no definite D call. V dropped 5 bases and J dropped 0 bases, with 13 bases sitting between them. Germline-derived CDR1 and CDR2 are MNHEY and SVGEGT. The CDR3 has 15 amino acids. In DNA, the CDR3 is TGTGCCAGCAGTCACCCCGGACTGCTGAACACTGAAGCTTTCTTT. Protein sequence: CASSHPGLLNTEAFF.

The V call is TRBV28, the J call TRBJ1-2; 7 nucleotides match TRBD1. Losses at the gene ends were 5 bases for V and 4 bases for J; bases not matched to a gene: 4. Germline CDR1 and CDR2: MDHEN and SYDVKM. The CDR3 length is 13 residues. Here the CDR3 reads CASSRDSPYGYTF. For the CDR3, the DNA is TGTGCCAGCAGTCGGGACAGCCCCTATGGCTACACCTTC.

V usage is TRBV7-2 and J usage is TRBJ2-3; no definite D call. Looked up from germline, CDR1 is SGHTA and CDR2 is FQGNSA. This CDR3 has 14 residues. Trimming cost V 3 bases and J 2 bases, with 9 bases left between them. The CDR3 coding sequence is TGTGCCAGCAGCTTGGCGGTTATCACAGATACGCAGTATTTT. This codes for CASSLAVITDTQYF.

The CDR3 loop reads CASIKAVGTQPQHF. The CDR3 bases are TGTGCCAGCATTAAGGCGGTCGGTACTCAGCCCCAGCATTTT. The gene calls are TRBV28 and TRBJ1-5; D is uncertain. Trimming took off 7 bases at V and 6 bases at J, with 16 bases between the two ends. The CDR3 length is 14 residues. The V gene's germline CDR1 is MDHEN and CDR2 SYDVKM.

The chain has TRBV11-2 and TRBJ1-1; 8 nucleotides line up with TRBD1. V was clipped by 5 bases and J by 7 bases; unmatched bases: 9. Per the germline V gene, CDR1 is SGHAT and CDR2 is FQNNGV. The CDR3 loop spans 14 amino acids. The CDR3 DNA reads TGTGCCAGCAGCCCTGGACAGGGCGAACTTGAAGCTTTCTTT. Protein: CASSPGQGELEAFF.

This rearrangement joins TRBV7-2 to TRBJ1-3; D gene uncertain. The germline gives CDR1 SGHTA, CDR2 FQGNSA. V shed 4 bases and J shed 4 bases, with 11 bases lying between them. CDR3 length: 14 amino acids. The CDR3 is CASSSIPEGNTIYF. In nucleotides, the CDR3 is TGTGCCAGCAGCTCGATACCGGAGGGAAACACCATATATTTT.

CDR3 nucleotides: TGTGCCAGCAGCCAACCACCAGACAGCCCCAATCAGCCCCAGCATTTT. This sequence encodes CASSQPPDSPNQPQHF. The chain carries TRBV16 and TRBJ1-5, with D perhaps matching TRBD1 (5 bases). Trimming removed 2 bases from V and 3 bases from J, with 14 bases in between. This CDR3 spans 16 amino acids. The V gene's germline CDR1 is KGHSY and CDR2 FQNENV.

The V gene is TRBV7-6, the J gene TRBJ1-6; the match to TRBD1 covers 9 bases. V gave up 5 bases and J gave up 7 bases; unmatched junction bases: 6. Germline V gene lookup returns CDR1 SGHVS and CDR2 FNYEAQ. CDR3 length: 15 amino acids. The CDR3 reads CASSQRTGDNSPLHF. In nucleotides, the CDR3 is TGTGCCAGCAGCCAAAGGACAGGGGACAATTCACCCCTCCACTTT. Complete variable domain (other parts from reference TRBV7-6 and TRBJ1-6): GAGVSQSPRYKVTKRGQDVALRCDPISGHVSLYWYRQALGQGPEFLTYFNYEAQQDKSGLPNDRFSAERPEGSISTLTIQRTEQRDSAMYRCASSQRTGDNSPLHFGNGTRLTVT.

This clone was observed once. J is TRBJ2-3 and V is TRBV7-2, with D perhaps TRBD1 (5 bases). The CDR3 runs to 15 residues. V shed 5 bases and J shed 2 bases, with 14 bases lying between them. In germline, CDR1 is SGHTA, CDR2 FQGNSA. The CDR3 loop reads CASSPGHPNTDTQYF. CDR3 coding DNA: TGTGCCAGCAGCCCCGGACATCCGAACACAGATACGCAGTATTTT.

The rearrangement links TRBV4-1 to TRBJ2-6; D is undetermined. V shed 1 base and J shed 6 bases, with 4 bases lying between them. CDR1 and CDR2 (germline): MGHRA, YSYEKL. The CDR3 runs 13 residues. CDR3 residues: CASSQVVANVLTF. In DNA, the CDR3 is TGCGCCAGCAGCCAAGTCGTGGCCAACGTCCTGACTTTC.

With respect to this clone: At the DNA level, this CDR3 is encoded by other sequences in the same sample as well. The chain combines TRBV5-1 with TRBJ2-3, with D unresolved. Trimming left V 0 bases short and J 2 bases short, with 7 bases between. CDR3 length equals 14 residues. From germline, CDR1 is SGHRS and CDR2 YFSETQ. CDR3 nucleotides: TGCGCCAGCAGCTTGGGACATAACACAGATACGCAGTATTTT. Translation gives CASSLGHNTDTQYF.

V is TRBV5-1 and J is TRBJ1-4, with TRBD1 identical over 9 bases. The CDR3 is made up of 18 amino acids. In germline, CDR1 is SGHRS, CDR2 YFSETQ. Trimming removed 1 base from V and 5 bases from J; junction bases left unmatched: 12. CDR3 sequence (DNA): TGCGCCAGCAGCTTGTGGGGGGACAGGGCCCTCTCAAATGAAAAACTGTTTTTT. Its translation is CASSLWGDRALSNEKLFF. Complete variable domain (other parts from reference TRBV5-1 and TRBJ1-4): KAGVTQTPRYLIKTRGQQVTLSCSPISGHRSVSWYQQTPGQGLQFLFEYFSETQRNKGNFPGRFSGRQFSNSRSEMNVSTLELGDSALYLCASSLWGDRALSNEKLFFGSGTQLSVL.